The 16 T cell receptor beta chains presented below share a single source sample, sequenced in a study of T-cell reconstitution after alpha-beta-depleted transplantation in children. Preparation of the TCRbeta library used unique molecular identifiers. TCRdb recomputed calls from the PCR reads with MiXCR, one row per CDR3 protein. Of around 300,000 distinct CDR3 sequences in the sample, around 10% are singletons; the top ten hold around 7.6%. The input for sequencing was PBMCs, taken before TCRalphabeta/CD19-depleted stem cell transplant. These receptors all come from a boy younger than two with acute myeloid leukemia, due to receive a stem cell transplant.

At least ten counts were recorded for this clonotype. The V call is TRBV29-1, the J call TRBJ1-1; 7 nucleotides agree with TRBD1. V shed 4 bases and J 4 bases; nucleotides not matched to a gene: 9. The CDR3 runs to 14 residues. Germline CDR1 and CDR2: SQVTM and ANQGSEA. CDR3 in amino acids: CSVGSGQGGTEAFF. Here the CDR3 DNA reads TGCAGCGTTGGATCGGGTCAGGGGGGCACTGAAGCTTTCTTT. Complete variable domain (other parts from reference TRBV29-1 and TRBJ1-1): SAVISQKPSRDICQRGTSLTIQCQVDSQVTMMFWYRQQPGQSLTLIATANQGSEATYESGFVIDKFPISRPNLTFSTLTVSNMSPEDSSIYLCSVGSGQGGTEAFFGQGTRLTVV.

The CDR3 here is CAISERQAGETQYF. Here the CDR3 DNA reads TGTGCCATCAGTGAAAGACAGGCTGGAGAGACCCAGTACTTC. The chain recombines TRBV10-3 with TRBJ2-5, with TRBD1 as a possible D gene (6 bases). V was shortened by 3 bases and J by 4 bases, with 12 bases between the two germline ends. CDR3 length: 14 amino acids. Per the germline V gene, CDR1 is ENHRY and CDR2 is SYGVKD.

At least ten counts were recorded for this clonotype. V usage is TRBV24-1 and J usage is TRBJ2-1, with a possible D match to TRBD1 (6 bases). Trimming took 4 bases from V and 3 from J, leaving 15 bases between them. Germline V gene sequence: CDR1 KGHDR, CDR2 SFDVKD. The CDR3 spans 16 residues. The CDR3 DNA reads TGTGCCACCAGTGAAACAGGGATAAACCGCTACAATGAGCAGTTCTTC. It specifies CATSETGINRYNEQFF.

The table lists this clonotype with a few counts. The V call is TRBV27, the J call TRBJ2-7; TRBD2 agrees at 12 bases. The CDR3 has 17 amino acids. V was clipped by 5 bases and J by 3 bases; unmatched bases: 11. Germline values: CDR1 MNHEY, CDR2 SMNVEV (reference sequence). The DNA for the CDR3 is TGTGCCAGCAGTCTTATTTCGCCTAGCGGGAGGGTCTACGAGCAGTACTTC. Amino acids: CASSLISPSGRVYEQYF.

In this sample, this clonotype turned up many times. The chain joins TRBV10-3 to TRBJ2-2; the D gene is possibly TRBD2 (5 bases). The CDR3 extends over 15 amino acids. Trimming left V 3 bases short and J 2 bases short, with 10 bases between. CDR1 and CDR2 from the germline V gene are ENHRY and SYGVKD. CDR3 sequence reads: CAISDKDFNTGELFF. CDR3 DNA sequence: TGTGCCATCAGTGATAAGGACTTCAACACCGGGGAGCTGTTTTTT.

The chain recombines TRBV20-1 with TRBJ2-5, with TRBD1 matching 8 bases. This CDR3 has 15 residues. Germline loops: CDR1 DFQATT, CDR2 SNEGSKA (reference sequence). Trimming at V came to 5 bases and at J to 3 bases, leaving 11 bases not matched to a gene. The DNA of the CDR3 is TGCAGTGCTCCACAATCCGGGACAGGAAAAGAGACCCAGTACTTC. Amino acid sequence: CSAPQSGTGKETQYF.

V gene TRBV18 combines with J gene TRBJ2-2; 14 nucleotides align to TRBD2. The V gene's germline CDR1 is KGHSH and CDR2 LQKENI. Unmatched junction bases numbered 3, after V lost 2 bases and J lost 4 bases. The length of the CDR3 is 17 residues. CDR3 protein: CASSPGTSGSGTGELFF. Here the CDR3 DNA reads TGTGCCAGCTCACCAGGGACTAGCGGGAGTGGCACCGGGGAGCTGTTTTTT.

This clonotype occurred many times. The chain joins TRBV5-1 to TRBJ2-7; TRBD2 agrees at 8 bases. CDR3 size: 13 residues. J was trimmed by 6 bases and V by 7 bases; bases with no gene match: 9. Per germline, CDR1 SGHRS and CDR2 YFSETQ. CDR3: CASAPGTRAEQYF. In DNA form, the CDR3 reads TGCGCCAGCGCCCCCGGGACTAGAGCCGAGCAGTACTTC.

This clonotype was recorded at least ten times. The chain is built from TRBV6-1 and TRBJ2-7, with a weak D call TRBD1 (6 bases). The V gene's germline CDR1 is MNHNS and CDR2 SASEGT. This CDR3 has 13 residues. The germline V and J ends were trimmed by 6 bases and 3 bases, with 12 bases remaining between them. The CDR3 spells CASSPRDNYEQYF. CDR3 nucleotide sequence: TGTGCCAGCAGCCCCCGGGACAACTACGAGCAGTACTTC.

The CDR3 reads CASSLSLGYSPLHF. The CDR3 region has the DNA TGTGCCAGCAGCTTATCTCTTGGGTATTCACCCCTCCACTTT. V is TRBV7-9 and J is TRBJ1-6; D unresolved. The CDR3 runs 14 residues. The V end was cut by 2 bases, the J end by 8 bases, with 10 bases between. In germline, CDR1 is SEHNR, CDR2 FQNEAQ (reference sequence).

This clonotype was found many times. The V and J genes are TRBV9 and TRBJ2-5; TRBD2 matches at 8 bases. V was clipped by 4 bases and J by 3 bases; unmatched bases: 8. The germline gives CDR1 SGDLS, CDR2 YYNGEE. This CDR3 is built from 15 residues. CDR3 coding DNA: TGTGCCAGCAGCCTAACTAGCGGATGGGAAGAGACCCAGTACTTC. This gives the protein CASSLTSGWEETQYF.

This clonotype was seen a few times. The CDR3 region has the DNA TGTGCCAGCAGTGAACTTCAGGACAGCAATTCACCCCTCCACTTT. Translation gives CASSELQDSNSPLHF. This chain joins TRBV6-1 and TRBJ1-6; TRBD1 is a possible D gene (6 bases). Between the trimmed V and J ends, which lost 2 bases and 7 bases, there was a span of 12 bases. This CDR3 has 15 residues. Per the germline V gene, CDR1 is MNHNS and CDR2 is SASEGT.

This clonotype showed up many times. This rearrangement joins TRBV6-5 to TRBJ2-3, with TRBD1 matching 9 bases. CDR1 MNHEY and CDR2 SVGAGI come from the germline V gene. V shed 2 bases and J 8 bases; nucleotides not matched to a gene: 5. The CDR3 is 14 residues long. For the CDR3, the DNA is TGTGCCAGCAGTTACGGACAGGGGATGAGTACGCAGTATTTT. Protein: CASSYGQGMSTQYF.

In its sample, this clonotype was seen many times. V usage is TRBV10-3 and J usage is TRBJ2-7; D is unclear. Germline loops: CDR1 ENHRY, CDR2 SYGVKD. The CDR3 loop spans 12 amino acids. The germline V and J ends were trimmed by 6 bases and 3 bases, with 9 bases remaining between them. The CDR3 DNA reads TGTGCCATCAGCGCCCGTAACTACGAGCAGTACTTC. Residues: CAISARNYEQYF.

To note about this clonotype: A read error may explain this, as a much larger clone is one base away. The rearrangement uses TRBV20-1 and TRBJ2-7; D is possibly TRBD2 (5 bases). V lost 4 bases and J 3 bases, leaving 13 bases between the germline ends. The germline gives CDR1 DFQATT, CDR2 SNEGSKA (reference sequence). This CDR3 has 13 residues. This chain's CDR3 is CSAIDGVYYEQYF. The CDR3 nucleotides are TGCAGTGCTATCGACGGGGTTTACTACGAGCAGTACTTC.

This clonotype was detected many times. This chain connects TRBV29-1 to TRBJ2-5, with 9 bases aligning to TRBD1. V shed 4 bases and J 1 base; nucleotides not matched to a gene: 7. Germline V gives CDR1 SQVTM, CDR2 ANQGSEA. The CDR3 contains 15 residues. The CDR3 DNA is TGCAGCGTTGGGTCGACAGGGGGGAGCCAAGAGACCCAGTACTTC. The encoded protein is CSVGSTGGSQETQYF.